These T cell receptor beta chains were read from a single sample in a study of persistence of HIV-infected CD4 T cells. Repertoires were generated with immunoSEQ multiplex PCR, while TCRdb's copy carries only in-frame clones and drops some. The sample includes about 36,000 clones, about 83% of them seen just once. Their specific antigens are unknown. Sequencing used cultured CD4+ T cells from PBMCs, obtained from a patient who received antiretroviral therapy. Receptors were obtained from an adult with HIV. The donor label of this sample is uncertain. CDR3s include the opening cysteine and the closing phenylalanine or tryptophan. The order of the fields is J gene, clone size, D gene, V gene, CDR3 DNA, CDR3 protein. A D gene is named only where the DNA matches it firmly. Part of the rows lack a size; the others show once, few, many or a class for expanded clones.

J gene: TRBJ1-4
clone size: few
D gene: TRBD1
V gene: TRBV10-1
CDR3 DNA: TGCGCCAGCAGTGCAGGGGGGACTAATGAAAAACTGTTTTTT
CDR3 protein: CASSAGGTNEKLFF

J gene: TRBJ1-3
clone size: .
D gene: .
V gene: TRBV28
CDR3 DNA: TGTGCCAGCATACAGGGAGCTTTAGGAAACACCATATATTTT
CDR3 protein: CASIQGALGNTIYF

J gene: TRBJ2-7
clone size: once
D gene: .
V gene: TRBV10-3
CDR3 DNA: TGTGCCATCAGTGAAACAGGGTACGAGCAGTACTTC
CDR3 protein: CAISETGYEQYF

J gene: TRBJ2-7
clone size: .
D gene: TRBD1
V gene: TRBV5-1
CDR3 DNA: TGCGCCAGCAGCTTGGGGACAGGCTACGAGCAGTACTTC
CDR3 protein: CASSLGTGYEQYF

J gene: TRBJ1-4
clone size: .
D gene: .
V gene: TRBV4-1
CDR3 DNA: TGCGCCAGCAGCCAAGATCGGGGGGCCGGTGAAAAACTGTTTTTT
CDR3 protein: CASSQDRGAGEKLFF

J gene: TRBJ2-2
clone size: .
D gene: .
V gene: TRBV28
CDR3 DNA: TGTGCCAGCAGTTCCACCGGCAGGGGGGGGTACACCGGGGAGCTGTTTTTT
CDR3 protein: CASSSTGRGGYTGELFF

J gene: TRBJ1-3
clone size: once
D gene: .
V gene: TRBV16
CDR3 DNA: TGTGCCAGCAGCCAATCGGCCTTCTCTGGAAACACCATATATTTT
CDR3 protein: CASSQSAFSGNTIYF

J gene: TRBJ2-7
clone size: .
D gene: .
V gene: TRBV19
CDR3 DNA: TGTGCCAGTAGTAGACGGACTGGAGCCTACGAGCAGTACTTC
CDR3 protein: CASSRRTGAYEQYF

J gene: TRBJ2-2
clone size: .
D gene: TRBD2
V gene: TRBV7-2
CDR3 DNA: TGTGCCAGCAGCTTACAGGCGGGGGGCTTCGCGAACACCGGGGAGCTGTTTTTT
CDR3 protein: CASSLQAGGFANTGELFF

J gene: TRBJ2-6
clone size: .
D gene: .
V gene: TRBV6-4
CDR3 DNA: TGTGCCAGCAGCCGACCCCCGGGGGCCTCTGGGGCCAACGTCCTGACTTTC
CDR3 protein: CASSRPPGASGANVLTF

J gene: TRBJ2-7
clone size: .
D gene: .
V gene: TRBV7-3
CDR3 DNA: TGTGCCAGCAGCTTATGGCAGGGATCAGACGAGCAGTACTTC
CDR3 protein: CASSLWQGSDEQYF

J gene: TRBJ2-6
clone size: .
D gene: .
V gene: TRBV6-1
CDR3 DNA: TGTGCCAGCAGTGAGAACAGGGCTGGGGCCAACGTCCTGACTTTC
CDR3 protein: CASSENRAGANVLTF

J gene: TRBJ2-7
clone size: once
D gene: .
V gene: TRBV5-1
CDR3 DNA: TGCGCCAGCAGCTTAGGGACCAGCCGTTACGAGCAGTACTTC
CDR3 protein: CASSLGTSRYEQYF

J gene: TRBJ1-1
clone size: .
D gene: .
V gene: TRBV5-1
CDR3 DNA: TGCGCCAGCAGTTGGGGTAACAGGGTAAGTCGGACTGAAGCTTTCTTT
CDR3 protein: CASSWGNRVSRTEAFF

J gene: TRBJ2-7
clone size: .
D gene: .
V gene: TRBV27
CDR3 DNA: TGTGCCAGCAGTTTTGGGACTGGAGTAAGCGAGCAGTACTTC
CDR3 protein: CASSFGTGVSEQYF

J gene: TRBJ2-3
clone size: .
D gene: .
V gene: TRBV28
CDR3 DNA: TGTGCCAGCAGTTTGGGGGTTCAGGACCGAGGAGATACGCAGTATTTT
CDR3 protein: CASSLGVQDRGDTQYF

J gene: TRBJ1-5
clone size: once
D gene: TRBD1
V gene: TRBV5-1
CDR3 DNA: TGCGCCAGCAGCTTGCCTACCGGGACAGGGCACAATCAGCCCCAGCATTTT
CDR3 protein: CASSLPTGTGHNQPQHF

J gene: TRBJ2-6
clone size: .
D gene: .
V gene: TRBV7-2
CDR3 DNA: TGTGCCAGCAGCTCGGCACTCTCTGGGGCCAACGTCCTGACTTTC
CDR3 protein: CASSSALSGANVLTF

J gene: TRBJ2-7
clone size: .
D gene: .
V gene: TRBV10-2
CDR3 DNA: TGCGCCAGCACGGAGGGACAGAGCCAGGGGGAGCAGTACTTC
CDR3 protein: CASTEGQSQGEQYF

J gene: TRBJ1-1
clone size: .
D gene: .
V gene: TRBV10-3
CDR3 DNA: TGTGCCATCAGTCCCGTACCGACGGCCATGAACACTGAAGCTTTCTTT
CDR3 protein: CAISPVPTAMNTEAFF

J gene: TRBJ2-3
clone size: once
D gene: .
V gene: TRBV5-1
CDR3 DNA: .
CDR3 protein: CASSPLRAGTDTQYF

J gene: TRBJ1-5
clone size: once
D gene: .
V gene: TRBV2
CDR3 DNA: TGTGCCAGCAGTGTAGAAGGGAGGAGCAATCAGCCCCAGCATTTT
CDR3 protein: CASSVEGRSNQPQHF

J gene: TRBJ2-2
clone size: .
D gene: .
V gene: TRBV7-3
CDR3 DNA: TGTGCCAGCAGCTTAAGATCAGGCCCCCGGGGGGAGCTGTTTTTT
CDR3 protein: CASSLRSGPRGELFF

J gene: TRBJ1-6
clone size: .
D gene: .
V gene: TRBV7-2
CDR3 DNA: TGTGCCAGCAGACCATTCGTGGGGGCGGAGAATTCACCCCTCCACTTT
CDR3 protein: CASRPFVGAENSPLHF

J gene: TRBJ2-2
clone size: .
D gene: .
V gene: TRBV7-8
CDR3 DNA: TGTGCCAGCAGCCCTCCTAGGACAGAGAACACCGGGGAGCTGTTTTTT
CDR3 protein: CASSPPRTENTGELFF

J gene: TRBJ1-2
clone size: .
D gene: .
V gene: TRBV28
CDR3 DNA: TGTGCCAGCAGGAATTACAGGTCGGAGCGCGGCTACACCTTC
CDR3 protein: CASRNYRSERGYTF

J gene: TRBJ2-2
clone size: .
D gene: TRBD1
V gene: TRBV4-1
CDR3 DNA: TGCGCCAGCAGCCAAGTCGGACAGGGTCAACGGGACGGGGAGCTGTTTTTT
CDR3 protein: CASSQVGQGQRDGELFF

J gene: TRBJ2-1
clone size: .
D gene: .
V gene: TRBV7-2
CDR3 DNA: TGTGCCAGCAGCTTCCCGGCCGACAGACCGGGGTCCTACAATGAGCAGTTCTTC
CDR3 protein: CASSFPADRPGSYNEQFF

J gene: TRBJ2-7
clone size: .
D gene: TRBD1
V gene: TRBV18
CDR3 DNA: TGTGCCAGCTCACCCCCGGACAGGGCCCCCTACGAGCAGTACTTC
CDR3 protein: CASSPPDRAPYEQYF

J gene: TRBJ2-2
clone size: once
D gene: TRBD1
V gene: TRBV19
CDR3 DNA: TGTGCCAGTACCAGGCTCGGGACAGGGGGCCCCGGGGAGCTGTTTTTT
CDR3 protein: CASTRLGTGGPGELFF

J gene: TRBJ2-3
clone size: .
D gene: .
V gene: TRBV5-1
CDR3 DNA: TGCGCCAGCAGCGGGGGTAGCACAGATACGCAGTATTTT
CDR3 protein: CASSGGSTDTQYF

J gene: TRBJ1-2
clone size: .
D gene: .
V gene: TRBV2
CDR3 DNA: TGTGCCAGCAGCGGACAGACTAACTATGGCTACACCTTC
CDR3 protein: CASSGQTNYGYTF

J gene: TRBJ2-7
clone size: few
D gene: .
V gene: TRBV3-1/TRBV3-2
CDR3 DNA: TGTGCCAGCAGCCAAGGGACAGCGGGGAACTCCTACGAGCAGTACTTC
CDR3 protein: CASSQGTAGNSYEQYF

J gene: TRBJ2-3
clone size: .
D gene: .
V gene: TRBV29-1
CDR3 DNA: TGCAGCGCGCCAGGGGTCTTACCCACAGATACGCAGTATTTT
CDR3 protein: CSAPGVLPTDTQYF

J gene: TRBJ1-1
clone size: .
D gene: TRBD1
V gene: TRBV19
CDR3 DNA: TGTGCCAGTAGTCAGGGACAGGGCACTGAAGCTTTCTTT
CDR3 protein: CASSQGQGTEAFF

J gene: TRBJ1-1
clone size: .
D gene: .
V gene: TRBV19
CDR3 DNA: TGTGCCAGTAGGATGACAAGGAACACTGAAGCTTTCTTT
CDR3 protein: CASRMTRNTEAFF

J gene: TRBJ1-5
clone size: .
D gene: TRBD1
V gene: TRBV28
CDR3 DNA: TGTGCCAGCAGTCCCGGGGACAGGGGAGGATATCAGCCCCAGCATTTT
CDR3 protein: CASSPGDRGGYQPQHF

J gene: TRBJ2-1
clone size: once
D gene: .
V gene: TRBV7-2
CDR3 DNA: TGTGCCAGCAGCTTAGGGCTACAGCGTGAGCAGTTCTTC
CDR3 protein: CASSLGLQREQFF

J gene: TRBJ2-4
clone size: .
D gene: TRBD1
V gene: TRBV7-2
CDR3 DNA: TGTGCCAGCAGCTCGCCTCCGGGACAGGGGAGAAACATTCAGTACTTC
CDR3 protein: CASSSPPGQGRNIQYF

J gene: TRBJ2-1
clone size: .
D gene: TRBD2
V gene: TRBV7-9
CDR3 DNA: TGTGCCAGCAGCTTACTAGCCTTCGGGGGGGCCTACAATGAGCAGTTCTTC
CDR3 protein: CASSLLAFGGAYNEQFF

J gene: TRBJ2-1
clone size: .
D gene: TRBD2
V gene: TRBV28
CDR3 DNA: TGTGCCAGCAGATCCAGTAGCGGGGGGGCGTTTAATGAGCAGTTCTTC
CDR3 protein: CASRSSSGGAFNEQFF

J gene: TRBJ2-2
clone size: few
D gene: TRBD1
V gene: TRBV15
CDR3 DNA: TGTGCCACCAGCAGAGGGACAGGGGGAGCGAACACCGGGGAGCTGTTTTTT
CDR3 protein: CATSRGTGGANTGELFF

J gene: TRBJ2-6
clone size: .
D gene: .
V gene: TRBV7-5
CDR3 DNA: TGTGCCAGAACCCTCGAAAAACAGTCTAGCTCTGGGGCCAACGTCCTGACTTTC
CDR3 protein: CARTLEKQSSSGANVLTF

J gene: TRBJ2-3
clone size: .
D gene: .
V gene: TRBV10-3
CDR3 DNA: TGTGCCATCAGTGAGTCGAGGGACACCGATACGCAGTATTTT
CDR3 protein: CAISESRDTDTQYF

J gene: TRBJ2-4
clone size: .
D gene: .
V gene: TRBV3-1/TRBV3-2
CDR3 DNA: TGTGCCAGCAGCCCCTTCCGGAGAGACAAAAACATTCAGTACTTC
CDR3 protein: CASSPFRRDKNIQYF

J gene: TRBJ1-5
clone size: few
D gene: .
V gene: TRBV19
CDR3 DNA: TGTGCCAGTAGTATAGATGCCCTCCCGGGGACGAGCAATCAGCCCCAGCATTTT
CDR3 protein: CASSIDALPGTSNQPQHF